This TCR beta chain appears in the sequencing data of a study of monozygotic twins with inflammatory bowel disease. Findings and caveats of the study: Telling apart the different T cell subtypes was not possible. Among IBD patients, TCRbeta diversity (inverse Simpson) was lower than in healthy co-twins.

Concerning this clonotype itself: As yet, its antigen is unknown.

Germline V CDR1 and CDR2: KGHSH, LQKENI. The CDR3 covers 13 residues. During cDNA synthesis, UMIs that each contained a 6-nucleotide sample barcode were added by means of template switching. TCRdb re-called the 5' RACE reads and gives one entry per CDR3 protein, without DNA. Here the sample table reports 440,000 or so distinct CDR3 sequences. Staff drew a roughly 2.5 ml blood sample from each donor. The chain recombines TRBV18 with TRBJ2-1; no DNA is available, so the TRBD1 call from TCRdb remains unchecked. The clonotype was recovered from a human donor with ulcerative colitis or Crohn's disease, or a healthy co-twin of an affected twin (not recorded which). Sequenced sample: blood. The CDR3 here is CASSPDQGVEQFF.